This T cell receptor beta chain stems from a study of blood T cell repertoires in COVID-19. Trimming took off 6 bases at V and 2 bases at J, with 8 bases between the two ends. The germline V gene has CDR1 ENHRY and CDR2 SYGVKD. The CDR3 is made up of 12 amino acids. Measured with immunoSEQ multiplex PCR; TCRdb has only the in-frame clones, and not every one. The sample lists over 100,000 clones, roughly two thirds seen once, with 1.9% in the top ten. Sequencing input: peripheral blood. The chain couples TRBV10-3 to TRBJ2-7; a weak D match, TRBD2 (6 bases). The sequence derives from a woman aged 70-85 years with acute or convalescent COVID-19. CDR3 region: CAISREPYEQYF. The CDR3 coding sequence is TGTGCCATCAGCCGGGAGCCCTACGAGCAGTACTTC.